The present T cell receptor beta chain was sequenced within a study of cytomegalovirus exposure and HLA in healthy donors. Points from the study as a whole: In a later analysis, 17,000 or so TCR beta sequences were associated with HLA alleles at 0.05 false discovery rate. The later analysis indicated that the majority of CMV-associated TCR beta chains appeared HLA-restricted.

The length of the CDR3 is 14 residues. From germline, CDR1 is MGHDK and CDR2 SYGVNS. V dropped 0 bases and J dropped 5; count of bases not matched to a gene: 1. The PCR was carried out with 60 Vbeta primers and 13 Jbeta primers. Sequencing used immunoSEQ multiplex PCR; TCRdb keeps in-frame clones, though not all of them. This table holds 110,000 or so clones, 82% found once. This clone was detected only once. Antigen unknown. The rearrangement uses TRBV25-1 and TRBJ1-2; TRBD1 matches 9 bases. The specimen sequenced was PBMCs. The receptor was isolated from a woman aged 18-29 years in good health and CMV-seronegative. CDR3 sequence reads: CASSEYDRGYGYTF. Here the CDR3 DNA reads TGTGCCAGCAGTGAATACGACAGGGGGTATGGCTACACCTTC.